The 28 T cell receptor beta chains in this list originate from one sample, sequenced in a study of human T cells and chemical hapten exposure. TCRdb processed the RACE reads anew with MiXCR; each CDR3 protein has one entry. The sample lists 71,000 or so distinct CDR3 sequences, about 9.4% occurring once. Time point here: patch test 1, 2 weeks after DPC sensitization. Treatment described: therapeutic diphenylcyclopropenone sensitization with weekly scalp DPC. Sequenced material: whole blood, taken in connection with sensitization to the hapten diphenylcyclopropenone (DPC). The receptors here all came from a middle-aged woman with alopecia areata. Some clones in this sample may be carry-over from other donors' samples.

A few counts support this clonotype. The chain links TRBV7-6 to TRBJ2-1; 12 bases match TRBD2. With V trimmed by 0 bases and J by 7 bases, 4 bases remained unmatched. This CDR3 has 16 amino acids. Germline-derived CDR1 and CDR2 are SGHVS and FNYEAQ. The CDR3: CASSLALAGGRNEQFF. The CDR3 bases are TGTGCCAGCAGCTTAGCCCTAGCGGGGGGGCGAAATGAGCAGTTCTTC.

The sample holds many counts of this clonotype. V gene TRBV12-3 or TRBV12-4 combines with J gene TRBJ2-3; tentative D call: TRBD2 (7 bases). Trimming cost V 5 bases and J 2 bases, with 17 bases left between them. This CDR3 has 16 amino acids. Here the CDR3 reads CASSPSGGLPTDTQYF. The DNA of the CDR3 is TGTGCCAGCAGTCCCTCGGGGGGCTTGCCCACAGATACGCAGTATTTT.

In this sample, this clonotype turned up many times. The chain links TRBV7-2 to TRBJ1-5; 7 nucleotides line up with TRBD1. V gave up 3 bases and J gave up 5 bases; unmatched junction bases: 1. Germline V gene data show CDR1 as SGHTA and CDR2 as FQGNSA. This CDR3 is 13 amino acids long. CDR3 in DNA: TGTGCCAGCAGCTTTGACAGGGATCAGCCCCAGCATTTT. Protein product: CASSFDRDQPQHF.

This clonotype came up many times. DNA of the CDR3: TGTGCCAGCAGTTACTCGGCAGGGGGCCCGGGAGAAACTGAAGCTTTCTTT. It translates to CASSYSAGGPGETEAFF. The rearrangement joins TRBV6-2 or TRBV6-3 to TRBJ1-1; 8 nucleotides align to TRBD1. Germline loops: CDR1 MNHEY, CDR2 SVGEGT. This CDR3 has 17 amino acids. V trimming: 0 bases; J trimming: 5 bases; junction bases outside the gene matches: 11.

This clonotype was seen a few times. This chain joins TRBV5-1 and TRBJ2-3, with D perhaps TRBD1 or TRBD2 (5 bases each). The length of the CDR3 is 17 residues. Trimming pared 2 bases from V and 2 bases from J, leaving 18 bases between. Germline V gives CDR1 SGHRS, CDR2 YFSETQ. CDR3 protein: CASSFGAKTVTTDTQYF. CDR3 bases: TGCGCCAGCAGCTTCGGGGCCAAGACGGTGACCACAGATACGCAGTATTTT.

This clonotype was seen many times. Here the CDR3 reads CASSFDRGLGGTDTQYF. In DNA, the CDR3 is TGTGCCAGCAGCTTCGACAGGGGCCTAGGGGGCACAGATACGCAGTATTTT. V and J are TRBV11-2 and TRBJ2-3, with 8 nucleotides matching TRBD1. The J segment lost 1 base and the V segment lost 3 bases, leaving 9 bases of the junction unmatched. This CDR3 comprises 17 residues. CDR1 is SGHAT, CDR2 FQNNGV, per germline.

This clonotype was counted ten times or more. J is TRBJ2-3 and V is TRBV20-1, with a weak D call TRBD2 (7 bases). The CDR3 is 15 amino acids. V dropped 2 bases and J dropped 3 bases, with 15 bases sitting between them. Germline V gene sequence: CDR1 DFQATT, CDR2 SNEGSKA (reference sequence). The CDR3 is CSARLTGRGTDTQYF. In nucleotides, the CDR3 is TGCAGTGCTAGACTCACAGGGAGGGGGACAGATACGCAGTATTTT.

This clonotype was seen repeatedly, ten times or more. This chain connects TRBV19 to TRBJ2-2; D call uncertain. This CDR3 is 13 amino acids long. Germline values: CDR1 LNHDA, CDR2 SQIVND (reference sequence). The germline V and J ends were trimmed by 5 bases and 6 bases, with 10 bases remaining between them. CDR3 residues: CASSLTTAGELFF. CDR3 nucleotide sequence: TGTGCCAGTAGTTTGACGACCGCCGGGGAGCTGTTTTTT.

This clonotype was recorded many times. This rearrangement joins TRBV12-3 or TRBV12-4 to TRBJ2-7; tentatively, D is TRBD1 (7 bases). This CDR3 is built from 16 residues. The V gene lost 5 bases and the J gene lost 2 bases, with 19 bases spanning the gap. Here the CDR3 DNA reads TGTGCCAGCAGTGGATACAGGGGAGGTTTCACCTACGAGCAGTACTTC. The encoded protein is CASSGYRGGFTYEQYF.

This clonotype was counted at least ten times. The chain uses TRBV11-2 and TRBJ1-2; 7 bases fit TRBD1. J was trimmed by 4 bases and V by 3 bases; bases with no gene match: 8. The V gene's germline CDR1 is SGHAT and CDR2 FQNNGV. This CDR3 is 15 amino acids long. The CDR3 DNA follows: TGTGCCAGCAGCTTCTCCACGGGACAGAGCTATGGCTACACCTTC. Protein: CASSFSTGQSYGYTF.

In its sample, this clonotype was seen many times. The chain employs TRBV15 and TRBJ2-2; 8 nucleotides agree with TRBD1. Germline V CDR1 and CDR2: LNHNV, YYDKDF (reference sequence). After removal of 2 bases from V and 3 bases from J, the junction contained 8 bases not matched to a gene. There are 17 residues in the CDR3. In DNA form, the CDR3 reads TGTGCCACCAGCAGACTAAGGACAGGGAGCGACACCGGGGAGCTGTTTTTT. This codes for CATSRLRTGSDTGELFF.

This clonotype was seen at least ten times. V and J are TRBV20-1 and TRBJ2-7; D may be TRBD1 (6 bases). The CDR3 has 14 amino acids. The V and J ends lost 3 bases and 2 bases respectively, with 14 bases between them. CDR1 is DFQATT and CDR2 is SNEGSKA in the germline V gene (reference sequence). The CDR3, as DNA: TGCAGTGCTAGGACAGGCCTGATCACCTACGAGCAGTACTTC. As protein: CSARTGLITYEQYF.

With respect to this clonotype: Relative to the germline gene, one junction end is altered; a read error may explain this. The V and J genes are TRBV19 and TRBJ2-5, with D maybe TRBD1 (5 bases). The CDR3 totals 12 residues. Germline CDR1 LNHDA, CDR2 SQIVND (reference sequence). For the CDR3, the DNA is TGTGCCGGTAGGGGATTCCAAGAGACCCAGTACTTC. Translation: CAGRGFQETQYF.

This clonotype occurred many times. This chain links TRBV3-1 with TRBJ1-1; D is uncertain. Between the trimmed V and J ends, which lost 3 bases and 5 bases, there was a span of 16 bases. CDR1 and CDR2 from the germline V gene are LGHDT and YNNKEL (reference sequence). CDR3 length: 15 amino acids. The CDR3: CASSQIGRDRTEAFF. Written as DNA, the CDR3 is TGTGCCAGCAGCCAGATAGGGAGGGATCGGACTGAAGCTTTCTTT.

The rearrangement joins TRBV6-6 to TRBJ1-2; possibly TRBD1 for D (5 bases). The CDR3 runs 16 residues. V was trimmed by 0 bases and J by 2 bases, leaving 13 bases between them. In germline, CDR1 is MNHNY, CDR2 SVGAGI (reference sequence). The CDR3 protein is CASSYSPRGGNYGYTF. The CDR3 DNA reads TGTGCCAGCAGTTACTCCCCGCGTGGGGGGAACTATGGCTACACCTTC.

CDR3 sequence: CASSPGGPFYNEQFF. The CDR3 bases are TGTGCCAGCAGCCCCGGTGGCCCTTTCTACAATGAGCAGTTCTTC. The chain joins TRBV11-2 to TRBJ2-1, with D hard to call. The V end was cut by 5 bases, the J end by 3 bases, with 14 bases between. The germline V gene encodes CDR1 SGHAT and CDR2 FQNNGV. The CDR3 contains 15 residues.

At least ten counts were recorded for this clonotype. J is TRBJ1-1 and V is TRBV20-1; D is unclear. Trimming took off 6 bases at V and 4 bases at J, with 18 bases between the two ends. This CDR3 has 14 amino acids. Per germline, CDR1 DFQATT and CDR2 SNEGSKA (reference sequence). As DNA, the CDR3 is TGCAGTGCGAATCCACCCTGGGGAAGCACTGAAGCTTTCTTT. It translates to CSANPPWGSTEAFF.

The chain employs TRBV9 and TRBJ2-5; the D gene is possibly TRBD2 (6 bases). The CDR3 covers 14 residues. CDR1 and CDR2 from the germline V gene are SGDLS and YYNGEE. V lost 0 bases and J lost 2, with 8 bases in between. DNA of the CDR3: TGTGCCAGCAGCGTAGACGGAGGGCAAGAGACCCAGTACTTC. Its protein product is CASSVDGGQETQYF.

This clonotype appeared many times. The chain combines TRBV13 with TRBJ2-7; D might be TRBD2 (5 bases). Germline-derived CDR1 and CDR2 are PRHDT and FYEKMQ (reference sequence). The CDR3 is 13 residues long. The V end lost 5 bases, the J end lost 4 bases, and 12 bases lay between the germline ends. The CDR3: CASSPPAVYEQYF. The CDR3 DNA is TGTGCCAGCAGCCCCCCAGCGGTTTACGAGCAGTACTTC. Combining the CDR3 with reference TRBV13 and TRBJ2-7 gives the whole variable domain AAGVIQSPRHLIKEKRETATLKCYPIPRHDTVYWYQQGPGQDPQFLISFYEKMQSDKGSIPDRFSAQQFSDYHSELNMSSLELGDSALYFCASSPPAVYEQYFGPGTRLTVT.

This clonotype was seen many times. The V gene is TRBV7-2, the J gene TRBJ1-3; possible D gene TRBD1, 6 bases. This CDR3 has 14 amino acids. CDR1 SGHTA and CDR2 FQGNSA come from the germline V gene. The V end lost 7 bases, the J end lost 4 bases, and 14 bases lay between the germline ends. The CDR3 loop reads CASKTTTGGNTIYF. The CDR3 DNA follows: TGTGCCAGCAAAACAACGACAGGCGGAAACACCATATATTTT.

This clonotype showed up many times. The DNA of the CDR3 is TGCGCCAGCAGCCTGGGGACCCCCGACTACGAGCAGTACTTC. Its translation: CASSLGTPDYEQYF. The rearrangement links TRBV4-1 to TRBJ2-7, with D tentatively TRBD1 or TRBD2 (5 bases each). Germline CDR1 and CDR2: MGHRA and YSYEKL. The V end lost 4 bases, the J end lost 3 bases, and 13 bases lay between the germline ends. CDR3 length: 14 amino acids.

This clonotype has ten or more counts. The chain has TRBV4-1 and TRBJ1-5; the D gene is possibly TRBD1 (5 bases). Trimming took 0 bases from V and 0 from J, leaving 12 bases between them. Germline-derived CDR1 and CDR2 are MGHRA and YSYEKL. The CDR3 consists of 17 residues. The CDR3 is CASSQDPGQNSNQPQHF. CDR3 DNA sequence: TGCGCCAGCAGCCAAGATCCAGGGCAGAATAGCAATCAGCCCCAGCATTTT.

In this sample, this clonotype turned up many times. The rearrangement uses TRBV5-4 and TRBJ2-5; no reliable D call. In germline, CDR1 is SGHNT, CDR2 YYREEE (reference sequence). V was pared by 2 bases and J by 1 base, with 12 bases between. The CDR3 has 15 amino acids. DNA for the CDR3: TGTGCCAGCAGCTTAGGAGTAGGCTTCCAAGAGACCCAGTACTTC. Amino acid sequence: CASSLGVGFQETQYF.

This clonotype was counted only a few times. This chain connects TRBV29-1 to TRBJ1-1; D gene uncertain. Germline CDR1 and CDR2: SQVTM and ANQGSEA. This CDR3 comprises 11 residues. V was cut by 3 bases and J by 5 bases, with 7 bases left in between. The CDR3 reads CSVDIQTEAFF. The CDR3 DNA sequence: TGCAGCGTTGATATCCAGACTGAAGCTTTCTTT.

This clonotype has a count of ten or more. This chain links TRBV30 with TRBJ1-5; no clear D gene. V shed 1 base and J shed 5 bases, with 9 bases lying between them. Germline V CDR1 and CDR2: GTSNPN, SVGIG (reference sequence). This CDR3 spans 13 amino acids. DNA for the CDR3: TGTGCCTGGAGTGCCCACCTTGATCAGCCCCAGCATTTT. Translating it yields CAWSAHLDQPQHF.

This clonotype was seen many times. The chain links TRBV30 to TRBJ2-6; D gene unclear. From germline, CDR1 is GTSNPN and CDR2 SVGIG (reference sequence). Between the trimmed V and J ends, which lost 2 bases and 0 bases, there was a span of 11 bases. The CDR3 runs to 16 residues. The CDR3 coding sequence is TGTGCCTGGAGTATCCCGGAGTTCTCTGGGGCCAACGTCCTGACTTTC. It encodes CAWSIPEFSGANVLTF. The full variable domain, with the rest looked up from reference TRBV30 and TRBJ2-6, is SQTIHQWPATLVQPVGSPLSLECTVEGTSNPNLYWYRQAAGRGLQLLFYSVGIGQISSEVPQNLSASRPQDRQFILSSKKLLLSDSGFYLCAWSIPEFSGANVLTFGAGSRLTVL.

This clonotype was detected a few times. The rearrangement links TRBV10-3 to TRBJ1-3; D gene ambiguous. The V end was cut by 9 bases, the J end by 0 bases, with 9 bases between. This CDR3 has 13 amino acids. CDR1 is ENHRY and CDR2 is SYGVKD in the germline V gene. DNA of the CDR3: TGTGCCATATCAAGGAGCTCTGGAAACACCATATATTTT. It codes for CAISRSSGNTIYF.

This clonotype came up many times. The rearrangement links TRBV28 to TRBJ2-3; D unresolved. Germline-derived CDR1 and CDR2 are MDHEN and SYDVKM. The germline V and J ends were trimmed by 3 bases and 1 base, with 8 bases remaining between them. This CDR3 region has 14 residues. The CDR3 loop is CASSFVAGTDTQYF. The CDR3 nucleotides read TGTGCCAGCAGTTTTGTGGCAGGCACAGATACGCAGTATTTT.